This is a list of T cell receptor beta chains from one sample in a study of patients and donors after allogeneic stem cell transplantation. TCRdb re-derived calls from the RT-PCR reads in MiXCR, one entry per CDR3 protein. Among roughly 880,000 distinct CDR3 sequences listed, roughly 17% were seen once. Sequenced sample: blood, either unsorted or a sorted T cell fraction (not recorded which). The source of these receptors is a human donor who was either an allogeneic HSCT recipient or a stem cell or donor lymphocyte infusion donor (not recorded which). It is not recorded whose cells these are; they may come from a transplant donor. Both conserved end residues are part of each CDR3.

V gene,J gene,CDR3 protein
TRBV5-6,TRBJ1-1,CASKGRRAYSNTEAFF
TRBV7-9,TRBJ1-2,CASSPGDDYGYTF
TRBV9,TRBJ2-2,CASSTYTGELFF
TRBV5-1,TRBJ2-7,CASSLGGVPGQGRSYEQYF
TRBV4-1,TRBJ1-5,CASSQDGSQPQHF
TRBV12-3/TRBV12-4,TRBJ2-1,CASSQIAGPWGNEQFF
TRBV24-1,TRBJ2-3,CATSDAGSHTDTQYF
TRBV6-1,TRBJ1-1,CASSRNDLDRFYTEAFF
TRBV6-2/TRBV6-3,TRBJ1-1,CASSFHVTAGGAEAFF
TRBV20-1,TRBJ2-2,CSAWRKNTGELFF
TRBV12-3/TRBV12-4,TRBJ2-3,CASRDTGTSAGTQYF
TRBV6-2/TRBV6-3,TRBJ2-5,CASSYGPAGETQYF
TRBV7-2,TRBJ2-2,CASTLRAVGRSGELFF
TRBV2,TRBJ2-5,CASSDGSMETQYF
TRBV7-9,TRBJ2-1,CASSTRDSSYNEQFF
TRBV11-1,TRBJ1-2,CASSLVEGATGYTF